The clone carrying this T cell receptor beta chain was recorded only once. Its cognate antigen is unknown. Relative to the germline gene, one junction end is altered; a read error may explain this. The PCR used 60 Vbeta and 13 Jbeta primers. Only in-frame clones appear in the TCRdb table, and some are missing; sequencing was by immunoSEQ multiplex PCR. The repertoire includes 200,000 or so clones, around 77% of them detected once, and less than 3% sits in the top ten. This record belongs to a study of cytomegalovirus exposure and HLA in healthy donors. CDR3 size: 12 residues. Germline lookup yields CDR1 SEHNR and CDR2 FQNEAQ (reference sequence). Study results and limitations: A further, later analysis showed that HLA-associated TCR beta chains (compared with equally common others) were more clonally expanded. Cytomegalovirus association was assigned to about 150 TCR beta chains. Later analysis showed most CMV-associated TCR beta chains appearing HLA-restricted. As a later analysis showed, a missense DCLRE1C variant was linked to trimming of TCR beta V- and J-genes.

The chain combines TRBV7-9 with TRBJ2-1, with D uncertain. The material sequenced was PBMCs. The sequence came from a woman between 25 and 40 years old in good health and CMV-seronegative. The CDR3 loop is CSSSLRVNEQFF. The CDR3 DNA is TGTTCCAGCAGCTTACGGGTCAATGAGCAGTTCTTC.